This T cell receptor beta chain was identified in a study of blood T cell repertoires in COVID-19. From germline, CDR1 is MDHEN and CDR2 SYDVKM. CDR3 length equals 16 residues. Trimming took 5 bases from V and 4 from J, leaving 21 bases between them. Libraries were prepared by immunoSEQ multiplex PCR; TCRdb keeps only in-frame clonotypes and omits some of them. Seen here are over 65,000 clones, under 90% observed once, and the top ten hold 44%. The receptor was derived from a man at least 80 years old with acute or convalescent COVID-19. This sequence joins TRBV28 and TRBJ2-7; D is possibly TRBD2 (6 bases). The source material was peripheral blood. CDR3 DNA sequence: TGTGCCAGCAGTCCGCCCGGGGCGGGACCGAAGTACGAGCAGTACTTC. This sequence encodes CASSPPGAGPKYEQYF.